This section outlines one T cell receptor (beta chain) sequence together with its context. Trimming left V 6 bases short and J 1 base short, with 9 bases between. Looked up from germline, CDR1 is LNHDA and CDR2 is SQIVND (reference sequence). The CDR3 runs 13 residues. TCRdb itself ran the reads through MiXCR, one entry per CDR3 protein. The sample lists some 700,000 distinct CDR3 sequences, less than 40% occurring once. The data originate from a study of T cell repertoires in cytomegalovirus infection. Study at large: Public TCR beta signature analysis indicated the presence of both CMV infection and matching HLA type.

This clonotype was sampled from a human donor in good health (CMV status not recorded). Some clones in this sample may be carry-over from other donors' samples. The chain recombines TRBV19 with TRBJ1-1; possible D gene TRBD1, 5 bases. What was sequenced was PBMCs. The CDR3 DNA reads as TGTGCCAGTAGAGGACATTCGAACACTGAAGCTTTCTTT. Protein: CASRGHSNTEAFF. The full variable domain, in which reference TRBV19 and TRBJ1-1 provide the parts outside the CDR3, is DGGITQSPKYLFRKEGQNVTLSCEQNLNHDAMYWYRQDPGQGLRLIYYSQIVNDFQKGDIAEGYSVSREKKESFPLTVTSAQKNPTAFYLCASRGHSNTEAFFGQGTRLTVV.